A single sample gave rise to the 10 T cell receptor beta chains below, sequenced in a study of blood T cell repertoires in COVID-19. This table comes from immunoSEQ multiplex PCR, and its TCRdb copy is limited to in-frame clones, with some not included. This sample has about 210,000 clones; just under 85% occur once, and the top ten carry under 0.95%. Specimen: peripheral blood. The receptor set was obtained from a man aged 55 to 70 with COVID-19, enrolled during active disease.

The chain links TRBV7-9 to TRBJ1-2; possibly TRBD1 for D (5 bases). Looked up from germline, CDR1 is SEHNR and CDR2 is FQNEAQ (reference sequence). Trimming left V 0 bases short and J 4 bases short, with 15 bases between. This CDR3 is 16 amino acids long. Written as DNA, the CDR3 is TGTGCCAGCAGCTTAGCTCAGCGGGGGAAGGGCTATGGCTACACCTTC. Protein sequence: CASSLAQRGKGYGYTF. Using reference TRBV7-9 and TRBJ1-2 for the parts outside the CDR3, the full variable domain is DTGVSQNPRHKITKRGQNVTFRCDPISEHNRLYWYRQTLGQGPEFLTYFQNEAQLEKSRLLSDRFSAERPKGSFSTLEIQRTEQGDSAMYLCASSLAQRGKGYGYTFGSGTRLTVV.

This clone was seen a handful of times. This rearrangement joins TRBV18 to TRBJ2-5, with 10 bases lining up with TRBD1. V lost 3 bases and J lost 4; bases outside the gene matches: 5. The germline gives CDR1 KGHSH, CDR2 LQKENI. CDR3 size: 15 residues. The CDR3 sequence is CASSPGQGIRETQYF. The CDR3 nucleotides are TGTGCCAGCTCACCGGGACAGGGGATACGAGAGACCCAGTACTTC.

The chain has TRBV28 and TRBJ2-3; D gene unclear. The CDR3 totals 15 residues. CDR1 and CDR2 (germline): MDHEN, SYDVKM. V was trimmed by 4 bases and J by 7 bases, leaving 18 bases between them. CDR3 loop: CASSSETPHLYTQYF. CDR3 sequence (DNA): TGTGCCAGCAGTTCAGAAACCCCTCATCTCTATACGCAGTATTTT.

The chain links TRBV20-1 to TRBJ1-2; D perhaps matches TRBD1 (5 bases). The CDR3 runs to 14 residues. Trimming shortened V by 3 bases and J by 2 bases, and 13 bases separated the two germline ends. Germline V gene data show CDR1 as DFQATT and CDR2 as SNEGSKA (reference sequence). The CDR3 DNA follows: TGCAGTGCTAGTGGGGGGGATCTGAACTATGGCTACACCTTC. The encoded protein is CSASGGDLNYGYTF.

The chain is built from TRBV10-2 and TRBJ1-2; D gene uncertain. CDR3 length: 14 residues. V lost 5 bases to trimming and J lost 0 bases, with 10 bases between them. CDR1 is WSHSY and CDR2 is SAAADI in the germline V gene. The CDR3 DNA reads TGCGCCAGCAGTACTGGGAGCGCTAACTATGGCTACACCTTC. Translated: CASSTGSANYGYTF.

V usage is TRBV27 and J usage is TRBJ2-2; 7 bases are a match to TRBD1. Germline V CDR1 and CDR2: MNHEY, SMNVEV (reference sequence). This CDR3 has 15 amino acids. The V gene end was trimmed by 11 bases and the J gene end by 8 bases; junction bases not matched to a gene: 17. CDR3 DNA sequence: TGTGCCTCTCTAGGGACAGCAGGTACAAAGGGGGAGCTGTTTTTT. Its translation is CASLGTAGTKGELFF.

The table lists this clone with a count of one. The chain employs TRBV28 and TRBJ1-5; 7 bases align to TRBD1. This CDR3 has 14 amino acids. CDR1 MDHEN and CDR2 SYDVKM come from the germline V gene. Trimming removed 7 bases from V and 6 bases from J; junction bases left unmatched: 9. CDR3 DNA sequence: TGTGCCAGCATAACAGGGGACGTGGGTCAGCCCCAGCATTTT. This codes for CASITGDVGQPQHF.

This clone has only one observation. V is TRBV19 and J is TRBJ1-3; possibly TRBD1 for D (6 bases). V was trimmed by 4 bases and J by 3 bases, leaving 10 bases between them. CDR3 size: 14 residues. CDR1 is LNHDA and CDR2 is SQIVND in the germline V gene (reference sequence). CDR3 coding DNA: TGTGCCAGTAGTAACGGACAGCTTGGAAACACCATATATTTT. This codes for CASSNGQLGNTIYF.

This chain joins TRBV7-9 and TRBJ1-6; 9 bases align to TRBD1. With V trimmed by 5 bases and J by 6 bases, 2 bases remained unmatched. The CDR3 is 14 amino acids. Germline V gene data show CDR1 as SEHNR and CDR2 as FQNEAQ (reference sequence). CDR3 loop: CASSQTGGNSPLHF. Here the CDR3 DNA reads TGTGCCAGCAGCCAGACAGGGGGTAATTCACCCCTCCACTTT. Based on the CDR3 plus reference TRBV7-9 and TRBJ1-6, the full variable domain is DTGVSQNPRHKITKRGQNVTFRCDPISEHNRLYWYRQTLGQGPEFLTYFQNEAQLEKSRLLSDRFSAERPKGSFSTLEIQRTEQGDSAMYLCASSQTGGNSPLHFGNGTRLTVT.

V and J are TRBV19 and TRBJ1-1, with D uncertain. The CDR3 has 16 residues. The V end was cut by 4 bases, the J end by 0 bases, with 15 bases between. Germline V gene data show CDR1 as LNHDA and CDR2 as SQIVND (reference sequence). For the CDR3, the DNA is TGTGCCAGTAGTAATAGCGCGGGCCTCTTGAACACTGAAGCTTTCTTT. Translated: CASSNSAGLLNTEAFF.